These 18 T cell receptor beta chains were sequenced from one sample in a study of blood T cell repertoires in COVID-19. Method: immunoSEQ multiplex PCR; TCRdb's copy keeps in-frame clones and lacks some. Altogether around 270,000 clones are present, approximately 90% being singletons, with the ten largest covering over 4%. The specimen was peripheral blood. All receptors come from a man in his sixties who had recovered from COVID-19.

J is TRBJ1-4 and V is TRBV2, with D possibly matching TRBD1 (5 bases). Germline lookup yields CDR1 SNHLY and CDR2 FYNNEI. The CDR3 contains 15 residues. V was clipped by 4 bases and J by 5 bases, with 14 bases between them. The CDR3 region has the DNA TGTGCCAGCAGTGCTCTGGGGGGAAGAAATGAAAAACTGTTTTTT. This encodes CASSALGGRNEKLFF.

The V call is TRBV18, the J call TRBJ2-1, with TRBD1 matching 7 bases. Looked up from germline, CDR1 is KGHSH and CDR2 is LQKENI. The CDR3 covers 16 residues. The V segment lost 0 bases and the J segment 7 bases; nucleotides outside the gene matches: 9. CDR3: CASSPPLDRVINEQFF. CDR3 in DNA: TGTGCCAGCTCACCACCTCTAGACAGGGTCATAAATGAGCAGTTCTTC.

This chain connects TRBV23-1 to TRBJ2-1, with 10 bases matching TRBD1. TRBV23-1 is reported as an ORF; its role is uncertain. V gave up 6 bases and J gave up 6 bases; unmatched junction bases: 14. The CDR3 totals 17 residues. Here the CDR3 DNA reads TGCGCCAGCAGGGTCGACAGGGGGCGAATTGTTTGCAATGAGCAGTTCTTC. Protein sequence: CASRVDRGRIVCNEQFF.

On this clone: This CDR3 is also generated by other DNA sequences in the sample. The rearrangement links TRBV12-3 or TRBV12-4 to TRBJ1-2, with 7 bases that match TRBD1. V lost 6 bases to trimming and J lost 5 bases; unmatched junction nucleotides: 3. This CDR3 is built from 12 residues. CDR3 coding DNA: TGTGCCAGCAGCTCGGGACAGTATGGCTACACCTTC. Residues: CASSSGQYGYTF.

This rearrangement joins TRBV6-6 to TRBJ2-3, with D possibly being TRBD1 (6 bases). The V end was cut by 0 bases, the J end by 8 bases, with 15 bases between. The germline V gene has CDR1 MNHNY and CDR2 SVGAGI (reference sequence). This CDR3 is 15 amino acids long. The chain's CDR3 is CASSYSGQTTGTQYF. The CDR3 nucleotides read TGTGCCAGCAGTTACTCTGGACAGACAACGGGTACGCAGTATTTT.

This chain joins TRBV9 and TRBJ2-1; unclear D gene. V lost 0 bases to trimming and J lost 7 bases, with 14 bases between them. The V gene's germline CDR1 is SGDLS and CDR2 YYNGEE. The length of the CDR3 is 15 residues. In nucleotides, the CDR3 is TGTGCCAGCAGCGTAGATGGTGGCAGGCTAAATGAGCAGTTCTTC. Translation: CASSVDGGRLNEQFF.

The chain recombines TRBV5-4 with TRBJ1-5; 8 positions match TRBD1. The length of the CDR3 is 14 residues. J gave up 4 bases and V 3 bases, and 3 bases lay outside the gene matches. The V gene's germline CDR1 is SGHNT and CDR2 YYREEE (reference sequence). The CDR3 DNA reads TGTGCCAGCAGCTCAGGACAGGGTAATCAGCCCCAGCATTTT. This translates into CASSSGQGNQPQHF.

The J gene is TRBJ2-5, the V gene TRBV9; D is unresolved. The CDR3 loop spans 13 amino acids. Trimming left V 0 bases short and J 4 bases short, with 7 bases between. CDR1 and CDR2 (germline): SGDLS, YYNGEE. CDR3 amino acids: CASSVATLETQYF. The CDR3 coding sequence is TGTGCCAGCAGCGTAGCTACTCTAGAGACCCAGTACTTC.

The gene calls are TRBV9 and TRBJ1-4; maybe TRBD1 (5 bases). The CDR3 is made up of 14 amino acids. From germline, CDR1 is SGDLS and CDR2 YYNGEE. Trimming stripped 0 bases from V and 7 bases from J, with 10 bases between. CDR3 bases: TGTGCCAGCAGCGTAGAAGGGGTTGGTGAAAAACTGTTTTTT. It specifies CASSVEGVGEKLFF.

J is TRBJ1-2 and V is TRBV5-1, with D perhaps matching TRBD1 (6 bases). Germline V CDR1 and CDR2: SGHRS, YFSETQ. The CDR3 extends over 15 amino acids. With 1 base removed from V and 5 bases from J, the gap between germline ends came to 15 bases. The CDR3: CASSLSGQRGYGYTF. DNA for the CDR3: TGCGCCAGCAGCTTGAGTGGACAGAGAGGATATGGCTACACCTTC.

The genes are TRBV2 and TRBJ2-5; D remains unclear. Trimming shortened V by 7 bases and J by 5 bases, and 17 bases separated the two germline ends. The CDR3 is 14 amino acids. Germline-derived CDR1 and CDR2 are SNHLY and FYNNEI. CDR3 sequence (DNA): TGTGCCAGCACGTTCTCGTTTCGAGAGGAGACCCAGTACTTC. Its translation is CASTFSFREETQYF.

This chain uses TRBV9 with TRBJ1-2; a possible D gene is TRBD1 (6 bases). Trimming cost V 3 bases and J 1 base, with 19 bases left between them. The V gene's germline CDR1 is SGDLS and CDR2 YYNGEE. The CDR3 runs 17 residues. For the CDR3, the DNA is TGTGCCAGCAGCGCCCTGGGGGCAGGGTTGGGTAACTATGGCTACACCTTC. This encodes CASSALGAGLGNYGYTF.

The chain recombines TRBV5-1 with TRBJ2-2; 9 positions agree with TRBD2. This CDR3 has 15 residues. The germline V gene has CDR1 SGHRS and CDR2 YFSETQ. The junction had 9 bases not matched to a gene; V was cut back by 5 bases and J by 7 bases. CDR3 protein: CASSSSGTSLGELFF. The CDR3 nucleotides read TGCGCCAGCAGTTCCTCCGGGACTAGCCTCGGGGAGCTGTTTTTT.

The rearrangement joins TRBV19 to TRBJ2-7; 7 bases line up with TRBD1. The germline CDR1 and CDR2 sequences are LNHDA and SQIVND (reference sequence). The CDR3 runs to 13 residues. After removal of 5 bases from V and 1 base from J, the junction contained 2 bases not matched to a gene. CDR3 protein: CASSSTGSYEQYF. The CDR3, as DNA: TGTGCCAGTAGTTCGACAGGGTCCTACGAGCAGTACTTC.

The J gene is TRBJ2-1, the V gene TRBV2; TRBD2 is a possible D gene (5 bases). The CDR3 sequence is 14 residues long. Germline CDR1 SNHLY, CDR2 FYNNEI. V was shortened by 7 bases and J by 0 bases, with 10 bases between the two germline ends. DNA for the CDR3: TGTGCCAGCACGTTGGGGAGCTCCTACAATGAGCAGTTCTTC. Translated: CASTLGSSYNEQFF.

This clone was observed once. The rearrangement links TRBV4-2 to TRBJ2-7, with 8 bases matching TRBD1. The J segment lost 4 bases and the V segment lost 0 bases, leaving 11 bases of the junction unmatched. This CDR3 has 17 residues. Germline loops: CDR1 LGHNA, CDR2 YNFKEQ. The CDR3 DNA sequence: TGTGCCAGCAGCCAAGATCTAAGACAGGGGACCCTATACGAGCAGTACTTC. Translating it yields CASSQDLRQGTLYEQYF.

This chain uses TRBV7-9 with TRBJ2-5, with 7 positions matching TRBD1. Trimming at V came to 4 bases and at J to 2 bases, leaving 7 bases not matched to a gene. The germline gives CDR1 SEHNR, CDR2 FQNEAQ (reference sequence). The CDR3 spans 15 residues. The CDR3 DNA is TGTGCCAGCAGCTCCCCGGACAGGAAACAAGAGACCCAGTACTTC. This gives the protein CASSSPDRKQETQYF.

V gene TRBV7-3 combines with J gene TRBJ1-2, with TRBD1 matching over 7 bases. This CDR3 has 16 amino acids. V lost 5 bases and J lost 2; bases outside the gene matches: 11. Germline V CDR1 and CDR2: SGHTA, FQGTGA. The CDR3 nucleotides read TGTGCCAGCAGCCCAACCGGGACAGATAAGAACTATGGCTACACCTTC. Its translation: CASSPTGTDKNYGYTF.